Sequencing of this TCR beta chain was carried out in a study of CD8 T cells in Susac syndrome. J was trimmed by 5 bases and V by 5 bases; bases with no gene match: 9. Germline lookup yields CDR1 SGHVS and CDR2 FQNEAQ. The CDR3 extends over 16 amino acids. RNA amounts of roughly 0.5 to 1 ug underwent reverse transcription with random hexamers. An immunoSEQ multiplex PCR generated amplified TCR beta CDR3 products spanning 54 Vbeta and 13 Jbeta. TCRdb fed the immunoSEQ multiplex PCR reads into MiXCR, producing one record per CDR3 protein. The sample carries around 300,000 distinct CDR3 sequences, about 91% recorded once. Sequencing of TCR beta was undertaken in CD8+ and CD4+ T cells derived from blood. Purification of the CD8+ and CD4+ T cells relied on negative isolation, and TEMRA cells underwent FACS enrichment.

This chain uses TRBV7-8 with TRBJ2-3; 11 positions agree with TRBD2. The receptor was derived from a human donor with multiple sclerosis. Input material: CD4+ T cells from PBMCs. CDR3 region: CASSPTSGRAGDTQYF. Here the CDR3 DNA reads TGTGCCAGCAGCCCTACTAGCGGGAGAGCTGGAGATACGCAGTATTTT.